This T cell receptor beta chain was sequenced during a study of OX40 agonist ivuxolimab in advanced cancers. Notes on the study in general: CD4+ and CD8+ T cells in blood underwent clonal expansion by week 6 at 0.1 to 3.0 mg/kg.

Assay: immunoSEQ multiplex PCR; the TCRdb copy retains only in-frame clones and omits some. The sample carries approximately 35,000 clones, approximately 76% recorded once. Concerning this clone itself: Its antigen is not identified.

Trimming pared 1 base from V and 0 bases from J, leaving 7 bases between. CDR1 is LGHNA and CDR2 is YNFKEQ in the germline V gene. The CDR3 sequence is 15 residues long. Sequenced here: CD4+ or CD8+ T cells sorted from blood, sampled in a trial of the OX40 agonist ivuxolimab. The chain recombines TRBV4-2 with TRBJ1-3; no firm D call. The TCR was taken from an adult with an advanced solid tumor such as melanoma, head and neck, liver or kidney cancer. Here the CDR3 DNA reads TGTGCCAGCAGCCAAGTCTGGAGCTCTGGAAACACCATATATTTT. Translation: CASSQVWSSGNTIYF.